This is a list of T cell receptor beta chains from one sample in a study of T cell responses to AZD1222 COVID-19 vaccine. Assay used: immunoSEQ multiplex PCR; TCRdb lists only in-frame clones, some missing. The table has roughly 140,000 clones, around 94% seen once. Material: peripheral blood, obtained on day 0 of AZD1222 vaccination. Every receptor here comes from an adult in good health. Each CDR3 is given with its conserved first and last residue. D genes are given only for firm matches. A row's size may be missing; if present it is once, few, many or a size class.

v_gene: TRBV12-2; j_gene: TRBJ1-5; d_gene: -; abundance: -; CDR3nt: TGTGCAAGTCGCTTAGCGGGACCGGCGTTTCAGCCCCAGCATTTT; CDR3aa: CASRLAGPAFQPQHF
v_gene: TRBV6-1; j_gene: TRBJ2-1; d_gene: -; abundance: few; CDR3nt: TGTGCCAGCAGTGTCGAGGAGACTGGCCCTGGGAATGAGCAGTTCTTC; CDR3aa: CASSVEETGPGNEQFF
v_gene: TRBV28; j_gene: TRBJ1-3; d_gene: -; abundance: -; CDR3nt: TGTGCCAGCAGTTTCAGAGGGGTGGTAACTGGAAACACCATATATTTT; CDR3aa: CASSFRGVVTGNTIYF
v_gene: TRBV9; j_gene: TRBJ1-1; d_gene: -; abundance: -; CDR3nt: TGTGCCAGCAGCGAGACCCTCTCCGGGGACACTGAAGCTTTCTTT; CDR3aa: CASSETLSGDTEAFF
v_gene: TRBV19; j_gene: TRBJ1-1; d_gene: -; abundance: once; CDR3nt: TGTGCCAGTAGTATTTGGTTTTCAACCACCTCCTCAAACACTGAAGCTTTCTTT; CDR3aa: CASSIWFSTTSSNTEAFF
v_gene: TRBV19; j_gene: TRBJ1-5; d_gene: -; abundance: -; CDR3nt: TGTGCCAGTAGTATTGAAGGGGGGCCAACCCTATTATCTAATCAGCCCCAGCATTTT; CDR3aa: CASSIEGGPTLLSNQPQHF
v_gene: TRBV4-2; j_gene: TRBJ1-6; d_gene: TRBD1; abundance: -; CDR3nt: TGTGCCAGCAGCCAAGGCCGGGGACAGGGAGATTCACCCCTCCACTTT; CDR3aa: CASSQGRGQGDSPLHF
v_gene: TRBV5-4; j_gene: TRBJ1-1; d_gene: TRBD1; abundance: -; CDR3nt: TGTGCCAGCAGCTTGCCAGGGGGCACTGAAGCTTTCTTT; CDR3aa: CASSLPGGTEAFF
v_gene: TRBV18; j_gene: TRBJ1-5; d_gene: -; abundance: -; CDR3nt: TGTACCAGCTCACCTGTGGGGACGGGTCAGCCCCAGCATTTT; CDR3aa: CTSSPVGTGQPQHF
v_gene: TRBV2; j_gene: TRBJ1-6; d_gene: -; abundance: -; CDR3nt: TGTGCCAGCAGGCCACGGGGAAATTCACCCCTCCACTTT; CDR3aa: CASRPRGNSPLHF
v_gene: TRBV7-9; j_gene: TRBJ2-1; d_gene: TRBD2; abundance: -; CDR3nt: TGTGCCAGCAGAAAAGGGTCTAGCGGGAGATGGGTAAATGAGCAGTTCTTC; CDR3aa: CASRKGSSGRWVNEQFF
v_gene: TRBV19; j_gene: TRBJ1-5; d_gene: -; abundance: -; CDR3nt: TGTGCCAGTAGTAAACAGGGAGCGATTTATAGCAATCAGCCCCAGCATTTT; CDR3aa: CASSKQGAIYSNQPQHF
v_gene: TRBV5-4; j_gene: TRBJ1-2; d_gene: -; abundance: -; CDR3nt: TGTGCCAGCAGCTCCTTGAGGGGCCGCGAGGGGGGCTACACCTTC; CDR3aa: CASSSLRGREGGYTF
v_gene: TRBV11-2; j_gene: TRBJ2-4; d_gene: TRBD2; abundance: -; CDR3nt: TGTGCCAGCGCCAAAGCGGGAGGGATACGTCAGTACTTC; CDR3aa: CASAKAGGIRQYF
v_gene: TRBV27; j_gene: TRBJ1-1; d_gene: -; abundance: -; CDR3nt: TGTGCCAGCAGTTTAGGGGGACCGAGGGGCACTGAAGCTTTCTTT; CDR3aa: CASSLGGPRGTEAFF
v_gene: TRBV14; j_gene: TRBJ1-2; d_gene: -; abundance: -; CDR3nt: TGTGCCAGCGCGCCGGGGACCTATGGCTACACCTTC; CDR3aa: CASAPGTYGYTF
v_gene: TRBV19; j_gene: TRBJ1-1; d_gene: -; abundance: -; CDR3nt: TGTGCCAGTAGTATAGGTACATCAGGGAACACTGAAGCTTTCTTT; CDR3aa: CASSIGTSGNTEAFF
v_gene: TRBV24-1; j_gene: TRBJ2-5; d_gene: TRBD1; abundance: once; CDR3nt: TGTGCCACCAGTGATTCCGGACAGGGACTGTACCAAGAGACCCAGTACTTC; CDR3aa: CATSDSGQGLYQETQYF
v_gene: TRBV7-2; j_gene: TRBJ1-6; d_gene: -; abundance: -; CDR3nt: TGTGCCAGCAGCTCGCGATCAGGGGAGGTTTCACCCCTCCACTTT; CDR3aa: CASSSRSGEVSPLHF
v_gene: TRBV27; j_gene: TRBJ1-6; d_gene: TRBD1; abundance: -; CDR3nt: TGTGCCAGCAGTTTATCGCCTACAGGGGGCGGGTCACCCCTCCACTTT; CDR3aa: CASSLSPTGGGSPLHF
v_gene: TRBV5-6; j_gene: TRBJ1-4; d_gene: TRBD1; abundance: -; CDR3nt: TGTGCCAGCAGCCCAGGGGGCGTGAATGAAAAACTGTTTTTT; CDR3aa: CASSPGGVNEKLFF
v_gene: TRBV6-5; j_gene: TRBJ1-5; d_gene: -; abundance: few; CDR3nt: TGTGCCAGCAGTTACGATAGCAATCAGCCCCAGCATTTT; CDR3aa: CASSYDSNQPQHF